The rows below give T cell receptor beta chains drawn from one sample of a study of shared clonotypes between healthy human individuals. Method: immunoSEQ multiplex PCR; TCRdb's copy keeps in-frame clones and lacks some. The table records about 2 million clones, roughly 95% of them present only once. Sequencing input: naive CD4+ T cells sorted from blood. These receptors were taken from a man younger than 35 in good health. The CDR3 runs from the conserved cysteine through the conserved F or W. D genes are given only for firm matches. Clone sizes are given selectively: once, few, many, or a class where the clone is expanded.

v_call	clone_size	j_call	d_call	cdr3_nt	cdr3_aa
TRBV19	.	TRBJ2-7	.	TGTGCCAGTAGTAGCGGGGATGTCTCCTACGAGCAGTACTTC	CASSSGDVSYEQYF
TRBV10-2	.	TRBJ2-3	.	TGCGCCAGCAGGGTGAGCACAGATACGCAGTATTTT	CASRVSTDTQYF
TRBV7-2	once	TRBJ1-1	.	TGTGCCAGCAGCTCCTGGACGGGGAACACTGAAGCTTTCTTT	CASSSWTGNTEAFF
TRBV7-9	.	TRBJ2-1	.	TGTGCCAGCAGCTTACTGCAGGGGAGCAATGAGCAGTTCTTC	CASSLLQGSNEQFF
TRBV10-3	.	TRBJ2-7	.	TGTGCCATCCTTTCTCCCGGGAGAGGCGAGCAGTACTTC	CAILSPGRGEQYF
TRBV11-2	once	TRBJ1-1	.	TGTGCCAGCAGAGGGACAAAACTAAGCACTGAAGCTTTCTTT	CASRGTKLSTEAFF
TRBV5-1	.	TRBJ1-4	.	TGCGCCAGCAGCTTACAGGATAATGAAAAACTGTTTTTT	CASSLQDNEKLFF
TRBV6-1	.	TRBJ2-7	TRBD1	TGTGCCAGCAGTGAAGGCTGGACAGGGGGCTACGAGCAGTACTTC	CASSEGWTGGYEQYF
TRBV9	.	TRBJ2-7	.	TGTGCCAGCAGCTCCGGCAAAGCGAGGGGGACGTACGAGCAGTACTTC	CASSSGKARGTYEQYF
TRBV5-1	.	TRBJ2-5	TRBD2	TGCGCCAGCAGCTTACTAGCGGGGCCTGGTGAGACCCAGTACTTC	CASSLLAGPGETQYF
TRBV9	.	TRBJ2-1	TRBD2	TGTGCCAGCAGCGGAAACGCCGGGACTAGCGGGAGCTACGGTGAGCAGTTCTTC	CASSGNAGTSGSYGEQFF
TRBV7-6	.	TRBJ2-5	.	TGTGCCAGCAGCCTCTGGGAGGACGAAGAGACCCAGTACTTC	CASSLWEDEETQYF
TRBV7-9	.	TRBJ2-3	.	TGTGCCAGCAGCTTCGGTGGCAGGGGAAGAAACACAGATACGCAGTATTTT	CASSFGGRGRNTDTQYF
TRBV19	.	TRBJ2-7	.	TGTGCCAGTAGTATACATAGCTCCTACGAGCAGTACTTC	CASSIHSSYEQYF
TRBV5-1	.	TRBJ2-7	.	TGCGCCAGCAGCCCCTCCTTCGAGGACTACGAGCAGTACTTC	CASSPSFEDYEQYF
TRBV2	.	TRBJ1-2	.	TGTGCCAGCAGTGAAAGAAGAGTGGGGGCTCAGGGCTACACCTTC	CASSERRVGAQGYTF
TRBV12-5	.	TRBJ2-3	.	TGTGCTAGTGGTTTGAGAGGGGAATCGACAGATACGCAGTATTTT	CASGLRGESTDTQYF
TRBV7-2	.	TRBJ2-7	TRBD2	TGTGCCAGCAGCCCTCGAGCGGGAACCGAGCAGTACTTC	CASSPRAGTEQYF
TRBV29-1	.	TRBJ2-1	.	TGCAGCGCCGCCCCCGGGATGCTTCGGAATGAGCAGTTCTTC	CSAAPGMLRNEQFF
TRBV7-7	.	TRBJ2-5	TRBD1	TGTGCTAGCAGCCCGACAGGGGGCTCGGGAGAGACCCAGTACTTC	CASSPTGGSGETQYF
TRBV7-2	.	TRBJ2-2	TRBD2	TGTGCCAGCAGCCCTCAACCAGCGGGGTACACCGGGGAGCTGTTTTTT	CASSPQPAGYTGELFF
TRBV7-2	.	TRBJ1-6	.	TGTGCCAGCAGCTTAGGGCAGGGTGTTAGCTCCTATAATTCACCCCTCCACTTT	CASSLGQGVSSYNSPLHF
TRBV5-1	.	TRBJ1-4	TRBD1	TGCGCCAGCAGCCTCCCCGGACAGGGCCTAAATGAAAAACTGTTTTTT	CASSLPGQGLNEKLFF
TRBV9	.	TRBJ1-3	TRBD1	TGTGCCAGCAGCGTAGCCCAGGGGGGCTATGGCTCTGGAAACACCATATATTTT	CASSVAQGGYGSGNTIYF
TRBV5-4	.	TRBJ2-7	TRBD2	TGTGCCAGCAGCACCGAACCGGGACTAGCGTTCTACGAGCAGTACTTC	CASSTEPGLAFYEQYF
TRBV6-5	once	TRBJ2-5	TRBD1	TGTGCCAGCAGCCCCGGGACAGGGTGGGCCCAGTACTTC	CASSPGTGWAQYF
TRBV7-9	.	TRBJ2-2	.	TGTGCCAGCAGCTTAGGAACAGGGTCGAACACCGGGGAGCTGTTTTTT	CASSLGTGSNTGELFF
TRBV18	.	TRBJ1-2	.	TGTGCCAGCTCACCACCGGCCGAGAACTATGGCTACACCTTC	CASSPPAENYGYTF
TRBV2	once	TRBJ1-5	TRBD1	TGTGCCAGCACGTGGACAGGCGCGAATCAGCCCCAGCATTTT	CASTWTGANQPQHF
TRBV5-4	.	TRBJ1-2	TRBD1	TGTGCCAGCAGCACCGGGACAGGGGGCTATGGCTACACCTTC	CASSTGTGGYGYTF
TRBV5-6	.	TRBJ2-3	.	TGTGCCAGCAGCTTGGCCGCGGGCTTTAGCACAGATACGCAGTATTTT	CASSLAAGFSTDTQYF
TRBV5-6	.	TRBJ1-5	.	TGTGCCAGCAGCATCGCTCTGGGGGATCAGCCCCAGCATTTT	CASSIALGDQPQHF
TRBV19	.	TRBJ2-7	TRBD2	TGTGCCAGTAGTCCCTGGGGGGGCGAGCAGTACTTC	CASSPWGGEQYF
TRBV4-1	.	TRBJ1-1	.	TGCGCCAGCAGCCAAGAACAGGGCCGAGGTGAAGCTTTCTTT	CASSQEQGRGEAFF
TRBV11-2	.	TRBJ1-4	TRBD1	TGTGCCAGCAGATCCGGGACAGCTAATGAAAAACTGTTTTTT	CASRSGTANEKLFF
TRBV19	.	TRBJ2-1	TRBD2	TGTGCCAGTAGTATCGGAATAGCGGGGGGATCAAATGAGCAGTTCTTC	CASSIGIAGGSNEQFF
TRBV10-3	.	TRBJ2-7	.	TGTGCCATCAGTGAACAGGGAAGAGAGCAGTACTTC	CAISEQGREQYF
TRBV28	once	TRBJ1-2	.	TGTGCCAGCGTCAGGTCAGCCTCTATCGGTAGCTACACCTTC	CASVRSASIGSYTF
TRBV2	.	TRBJ2-2	.	TGTGCCAGCAGTGATAAGTGGGGAGGTACCGGGGAGCTGTTTTTT	CASSDKWGGTGELFF
TRBV28	.	TRBJ2-2	TRBD1	TGTGCCAGCTCCCACACAGGGGGCGGGAGCACCGGGGAGCTGTTTTTT	CASSHTGGGSTGELFF
TRBV9	.	TRBJ2-1	TRBD2	TGTGCCAGCAGCGTAGCGATAGGACTAGCGGGAGATAATGAGCAGTTCTTC	CASSVAIGLAGDNEQFF
TRBV29-1	.	TRBJ2-1	TRBD2	TGCAGCGTTGAGGGACTAGCGGGAGCCCTCGAGCAGTTCTTC	CSVEGLAGALEQFF
TRBV5-6	.	TRBJ1-5	TRBD1	TGTGCCAGCAGCTTCACAGGGGATTCGGAGCCCCAGCATTTT	CASSFTGDSEPQHF
TRBV28	.	TRBJ2-6	.	TGTGCCAGCAGTCCCGTGGACTCGACGATTGGCAACGTCCTGACTTTC	CASSPVDSTIGNVLTF
TRBV30	.	TRBJ2-1	TRBD1	TGTGCCTGGAGTGCCGGGACAGGGGGCTGGAATGAGCAGTTCTTC	CAWSAGTGGWNEQFF